This T cell receptor beta chain was recovered during a study of cytomegalovirus exposure and HLA in healthy donors. The repertoire was sequenced with immunoSEQ multiplex PCR; TCRdb's copy has only in-frame clones and lacks some. Among approximately 90,000 clones listed, 90% to 95% were seen once. Germline V gene lookup returns CDR1 MNHEY and CDR2 SVGAGI. Trimming took 0 bases from V and 3 from J, leaving 12 bases between them. The CDR3 length is 15 residues. The donors were in the approximately 120-subject validation cohort; that cohort was separate from the approximately 670-subject first cohort. Sequencing input: PBMCs. The TCR originated in a woman in her 30s in good health and CMV-seropositive. The chain joins TRBV6-5 to TRBJ2-7, with a tentative D call TRBD2 (7 bases). CDR3 residues: CASSYSGGLGYEQYF. CDR3 in DNA: TGTGCCAGCAGTTACTCGGGGGGGCTCGGCTACGAGCAGTACTTC.